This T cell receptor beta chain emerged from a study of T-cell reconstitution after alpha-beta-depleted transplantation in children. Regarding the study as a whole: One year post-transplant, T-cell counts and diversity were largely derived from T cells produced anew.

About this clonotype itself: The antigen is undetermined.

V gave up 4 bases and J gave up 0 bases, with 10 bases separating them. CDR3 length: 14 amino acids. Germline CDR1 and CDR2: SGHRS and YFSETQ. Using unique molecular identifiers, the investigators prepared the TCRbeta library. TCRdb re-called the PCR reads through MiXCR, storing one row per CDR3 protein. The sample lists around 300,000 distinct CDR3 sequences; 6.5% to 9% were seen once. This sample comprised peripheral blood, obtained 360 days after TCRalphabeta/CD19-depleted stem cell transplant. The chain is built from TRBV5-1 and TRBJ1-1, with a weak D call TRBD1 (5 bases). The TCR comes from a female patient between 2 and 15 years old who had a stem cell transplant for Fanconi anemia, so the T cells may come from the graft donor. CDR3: CASSAGIMNTEAFF. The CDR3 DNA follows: TGCGCCAGCAGCGCAGGGATTATGAACACTGAAGCTTTCTTT.